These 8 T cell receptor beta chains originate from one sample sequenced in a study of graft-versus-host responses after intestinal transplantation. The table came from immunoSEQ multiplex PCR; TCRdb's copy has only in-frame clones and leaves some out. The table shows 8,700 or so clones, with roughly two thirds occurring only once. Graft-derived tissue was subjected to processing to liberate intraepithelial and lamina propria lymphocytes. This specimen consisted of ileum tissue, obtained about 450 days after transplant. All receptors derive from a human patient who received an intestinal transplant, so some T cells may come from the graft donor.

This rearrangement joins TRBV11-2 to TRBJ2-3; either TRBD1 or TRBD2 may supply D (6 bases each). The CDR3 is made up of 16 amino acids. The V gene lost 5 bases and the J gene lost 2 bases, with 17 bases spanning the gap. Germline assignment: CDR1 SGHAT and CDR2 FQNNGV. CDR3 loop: CASSPMGWGATDTQYF. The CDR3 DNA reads TGTGCCAGCAGCCCAATGGGGTGGGGGGCCACAGATACGCAGTATTTT.

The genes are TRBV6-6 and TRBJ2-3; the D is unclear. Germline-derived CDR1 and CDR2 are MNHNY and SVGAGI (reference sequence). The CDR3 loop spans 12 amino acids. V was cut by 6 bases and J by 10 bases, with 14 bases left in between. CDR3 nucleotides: TGTGCCAGCAGCCTTTTCGGGCCCCCGCAGTATTTT. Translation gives CASSLFGPPQYF.

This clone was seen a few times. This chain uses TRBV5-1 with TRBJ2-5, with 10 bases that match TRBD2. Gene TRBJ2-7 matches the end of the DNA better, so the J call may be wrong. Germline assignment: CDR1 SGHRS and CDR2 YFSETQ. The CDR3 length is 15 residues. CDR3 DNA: TGCGCCAGCAGCTCCGCTAGCGGGAGTATCTACGAGCAGTACTTC. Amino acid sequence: CASSSASGSIYEQYF.

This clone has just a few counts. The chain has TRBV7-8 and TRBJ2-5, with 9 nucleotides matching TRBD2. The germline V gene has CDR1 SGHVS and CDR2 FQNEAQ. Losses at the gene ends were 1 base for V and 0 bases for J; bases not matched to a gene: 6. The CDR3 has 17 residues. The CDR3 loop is CASSLGLAGWYQETQYF. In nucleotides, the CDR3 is TGTGCCAGCAGCTTAGGGCTAGCGGGGTGGTACCAAGAGACCCAGTACTTC.

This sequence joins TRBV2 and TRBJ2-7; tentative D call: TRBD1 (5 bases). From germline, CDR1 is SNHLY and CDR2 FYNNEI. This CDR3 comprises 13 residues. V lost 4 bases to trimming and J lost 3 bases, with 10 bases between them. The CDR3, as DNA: TGTGCCAGCAGTGGGGGCAGGCTCTACGAGCAGTACTTC. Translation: CASSGGRLYEQYF.

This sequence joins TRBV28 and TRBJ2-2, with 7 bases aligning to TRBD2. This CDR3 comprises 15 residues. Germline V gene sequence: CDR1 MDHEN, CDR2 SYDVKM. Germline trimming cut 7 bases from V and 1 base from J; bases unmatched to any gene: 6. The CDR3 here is CASTGGGGNTGELFF. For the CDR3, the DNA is TGTGCCAGCACCGGCGGGGGTGGGAACACCGGGGAGCTGTTTTTT.

CDR3 sequence (DNA): TGTGCCTGGAGACCCCAGGGGGTAGCTGGAGAGACCCAGTACTTC. As protein: CAWRPQGVAGETQYF. The chain has TRBV30 and TRBJ2-5; 7 nucleotides agree with TRBD1. Germline trimming cut 3 bases from V and 4 bases from J; bases unmatched to any gene: 11. The CDR3 runs to 15 residues. Germline assignment: CDR1 GTSNPN and CDR2 SVGIG (reference sequence).

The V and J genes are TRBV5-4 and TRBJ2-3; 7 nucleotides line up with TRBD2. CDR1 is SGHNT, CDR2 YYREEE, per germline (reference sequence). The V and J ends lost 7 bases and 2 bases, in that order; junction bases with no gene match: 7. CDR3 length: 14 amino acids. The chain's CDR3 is CASGLAGLTDTQYF. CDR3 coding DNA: TGTGCCAGCGGATTAGCGGGCCTCACAGATACGCAGTATTTT.